This T cell receptor beta chain was sequenced for a study of CD8 T cells in Susac syndrome. Whole-study results and caveats: The CD4+ T cell repertoire of patients with Susac syndrome showed no detectable clonal expansion.

The study sequenced TCR beta in blood CD8+ and CD4+ T cells. J gave up 6 bases and V 6 bases, and 10 bases lay outside the gene matches. The CDR3 extends over 15 amino acids. CDR1 is LGHNT, CDR2 FRNRAP, per germline. Reverse transcription used roughly 0.5 to 1 ug RNA and random hexamers. MiXCR was run by TCRdb on the immunoSEQ multiplex PCR reads, yielding one entry per CDR3 protein. The sample includes about 240,000 distinct CDR3 sequences, 95% to 97% of them seen just once. About this clonotype itself: Antigen specificity is unknown.

The rearrangement uses TRBV12-5 and TRBJ1-3; 8 bases map to TRBD1. The origin of this receptor is a human donor with Susac syndrome. Specimen: CD4+ T cells from PBMCs. CDR3 DNA: TGTGCTAGTGGACCCGGACAGGGTGGAGAAAACACCATATATTTT. It encodes CASGPGQGGENTIYF.